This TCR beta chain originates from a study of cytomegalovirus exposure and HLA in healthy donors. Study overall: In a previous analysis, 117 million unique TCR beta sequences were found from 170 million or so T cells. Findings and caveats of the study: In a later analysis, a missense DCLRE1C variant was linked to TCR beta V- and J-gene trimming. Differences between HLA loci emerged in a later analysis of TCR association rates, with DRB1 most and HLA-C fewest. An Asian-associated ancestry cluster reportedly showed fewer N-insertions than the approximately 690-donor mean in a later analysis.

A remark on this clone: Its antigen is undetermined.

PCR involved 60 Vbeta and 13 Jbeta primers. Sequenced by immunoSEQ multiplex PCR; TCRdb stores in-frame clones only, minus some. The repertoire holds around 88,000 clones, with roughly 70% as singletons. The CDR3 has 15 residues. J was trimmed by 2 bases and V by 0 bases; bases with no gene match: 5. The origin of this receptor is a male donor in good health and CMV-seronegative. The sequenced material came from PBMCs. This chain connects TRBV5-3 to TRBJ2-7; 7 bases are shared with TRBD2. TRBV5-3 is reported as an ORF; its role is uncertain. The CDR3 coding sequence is TGTGCCAGAAGCTTGGGGCTAGCGGCACCCTACGAGCAGTACTTC. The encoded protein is CARSLGLAAPYEQYF.